These 26 T cell receptor beta chains originate from one sample sequenced in a study of blood T cell repertoires in COVID-19. The data were produced by immunoSEQ multiplex PCR, yet TCRdb's version contains in-frame clones alone and is incomplete. The sample holds 83,000 or so clones, approximately 86% seen once. Sequencing was done on a sample of peripheral blood. These receptors were collected from a man older than 75 with active or convalescent COVID-19.

The chain couples TRBV11-2 to TRBJ1-4, with 7 nucleotides matching TRBD1. CDR3 size: 15 residues. V lost 2 bases to trimming and J lost 8 bases; unmatched junction nucleotides: 8. Germline CDR1 reads SGHAT; CDR2 reads FQNNGV. The CDR3 DNA sequence: TGTGCCAGCAGCTTATCTTCTGGGACAGAGGAAAAACTGTTTTTT. This translates into CASSLSSGTEEKLFF.

CDR3 loop: CASKDSFNYGYTF. The CDR3 DNA sequence: TGTGCCAGCAAGGACAGCTTTAACTATGGCTACACCTTC. This rearrangement joins TRBV27 to TRBJ1-2, with D perhaps TRBD1 (6 bases). Per germline, CDR1 MNHEY and CDR2 SMNVEV (reference sequence). This CDR3 contains 13 residues. Between the trimmed V and J ends, which lost 7 bases and 1 base, there was a span of 10 bases.

The chain has TRBV11-2 and TRBJ1-3; 7 bases agree with TRBD1. The germline V gene encodes CDR1 SGHAT and CDR2 FQNNGV. The length of the CDR3 is 17 residues. The V segment lost 0 bases and the J segment 1 base; nucleotides outside the gene matches: 6. CDR3 amino acids: CASSLERGLLSGNTIYF. The CDR3 DNA follows: TGTGCCAGCAGCTTAGAAAGGGGGCTTCTTTCTGGAAACACCATATATTTT. Looking up the rest from reference TRBV11-2 and TRBJ1-3 gives the full variable domain: EAGVAQSPRYKIIEKRQSVAFWCNPISGHATLYWYQQILGQGPKLLIQFQNNGVVDDSQLPKDRFSAERLKGVDSTLKIQPAKLEDSAVYLCASSLERGLLSGNTIYFGEGSWLTVV.

The genes are TRBV2 and TRBJ1-2; unclear D gene. The V and J ends lost 7 bases and 4 bases respectively, with 10 bases between them. This CDR3 comprises 12 residues. Looked up from germline, CDR1 is SNHLY and CDR2 is FYNNEI. In DNA form, the CDR3 reads TGTGCCAGCAATCGGGATCCCTATGGCTACACCTTC. This codes for CASNRDPYGYTF. Variable domain in full (rest from reference TRBV2 and TRBJ1-2): EPEVTQTPSHQVTQMGQEVILRCVPISNHLYFYWYRQILGQKVEFLVSFYNNEISEKSEIFDDQFSVERPDGSNFTLKIRSTKLEDSAMYFCASNRDPYGYTFGSGTRLTVV.

The gene calls are TRBV5-4 and TRBJ1-5; no clear D gene. V lost 1 base and J lost 0, with 5 bases in between. This CDR3 is 14 amino acids long. Germline V gene lookup returns CDR1 SGHNT and CDR2 YYREEE (reference sequence). DNA of the CDR3: TGTGCCAGCAGCTTGTACGGTAGCAATCAGCCCCAGCATTTT. It codes for CASSLYGSNQPQHF.

This clone was counted a single time. The chain links TRBV28 to TRBJ2-7; D gene ambiguous. This CDR3 is built from 12 residues. Germline CDR1 is MDHEN and CDR2 is SYDVKM. V was cut by 4 bases and J by 3 bases, with 7 bases left in between. The CDR3 protein is CASSSYRYEQYV. CDR3 DNA sequence: TGTGCCAGCAGTTCCTACCGCTACGAGCAGTACGTC.

The chain employs TRBV10-1 and TRBJ2-1, with 8 bases aligning to TRBD2. CDR1 is WNHNN, CDR2 SYGVQD, per germline (reference sequence). Germline trimming cut 6 bases from V and 3 bases from J; bases unmatched to any gene: 4. This CDR3 region has 14 residues. In DNA, the CDR3 is TGCGCCAGCAGCTTCGGGGGGGGCTACAATGAGCAGTTCTTC. It yields the protein CASSFGGGYNEQFF.

The chain joins TRBV7-2 to TRBJ1-4; TRBD1 matches 8 bases. Trimming took 2 bases from V and 7 from J; bases not matched to a gene: 3. The CDR3 runs to 14 residues. The V gene's germline CDR1 is SGHTA and CDR2 FQGNSA. The CDR3 DNA sequence: TGTGCCAGCAGCTTAAGAGACAGGGGTGAAAAACTGTTTTTT. The encoded protein is CASSLRDRGEKLFF.

V and J are TRBV6-5 and TRBJ2-6; TRBD1 agrees at 9 bases. V dropped 2 bases and J dropped 1; count of bases not matched to a gene: 0. The CDR3 extends over 16 amino acids. Germline lookup yields CDR1 MNHEY and CDR2 SVGAGI. Here the CDR3 DNA reads TGTGCCAGCAGTTACGGGACAGGGTCTGGGGCCAACGTCCTGACTTTC. Protein product: CASSYGTGSGANVLTF.

The chain joins TRBV5-5 to TRBJ1-3, with D perhaps matching TRBD1 (6 bases). The CDR3 runs to 13 residues. The germline V gene has CDR1 SGHKS and CDR2 YYEKEE (reference sequence). The ends were cut back, 5 bases at V and 2 bases at J, with 8 bases in the middle. The DNA for the CDR3 is TGTGCCAGCAGTACAGGGACTGGAAACACCATATATTTT. Translating it yields CASSTGTGNTIYF.

V and J are TRBV9 and TRBJ1-1, with 10 bases lining up with TRBD1. This CDR3 has 16 residues. CDR1 is SGDLS, CDR2 YYNGEE, per germline. Trimming at V came to 4 bases and at J to 6 bases, leaving 12 bases not matched to a gene. Here the CDR3 reads CASSRSSGTGDSEAFF. The CDR3 bases are TGTGCCAGCAGCCGATCGTCCGGGACAGGGGATTCTGAAGCTTTCTTT.

The chain carries TRBV19 and TRBJ2-1; TRBD1 matches 9 bases. Trimming took 6 bases from V and 6 from J; bases not matched to a gene: 9. CDR1 LNHDA and CDR2 SQIVND come from the germline V gene (reference sequence). The CDR3 runs 15 residues. DNA of the CDR3: TGTGCCAGTAGGGGACAGGGACACGCTGTCAATGAGCAGTTCTTC. This sequence encodes CASRGQGHAVNEQFF.

The chain uses TRBV5-1 and TRBJ2-2, with D unresolved. The CDR3 has 11 residues. Trimming shortened V by 1 base and J by 7 bases, and 2 bases separated the two germline ends. Per germline, CDR1 SGHRS and CDR2 YFSETQ. This CDR3 reads CASSLYGELFF. CDR3 nucleotides: TGCGCCAGCAGCTTGTACGGGGAGCTGTTTTTT.

The V and J genes are TRBV7-9 and TRBJ1-4, with 7 bases lining up with TRBD1. The CDR3 covers 15 residues. The V gene's germline CDR1 is SEHNR and CDR2 FQNEAQ (reference sequence). Losses at the gene ends were 6 bases for V and 4 bases for J; bases not matched to a gene: 8. CDR3 sequence reads: CASRSTGVGNEKLFF. In DNA form, the CDR3 reads TGTGCCAGCAGGTCCACAGGGGTGGGTAATGAAAAACTGTTTTTT.

The CDR3 loop reads CASSPIGTTLNEDTQYF. CDR3 in DNA: TGTGCCAGCAGCCCAATTGGGACTACTCTTAATGAGGATACGCAGTATTTT. The V call is TRBV7-9, the J call TRBJ2-3; 7 bases match TRBD2. The junction had 17 bases not matched to a gene; V was cut back by 5 bases and J by 6 bases. Per the germline V gene, CDR1 is SEHNR and CDR2 is FQNEAQ (reference sequence). CDR3 size: 17 residues.

V gene TRBV25-1 combines with J gene TRBJ1-2; weak D call: TRBD1 (6 bases). This CDR3 contains 12 residues. V gave up 6 bases and J gave up 7 bases, with 12 bases separating them. CDR1 is MGHDK and CDR2 is SYGVNS in the germline V gene. This CDR3 reads CASRGAASGYTF. The CDR3 nucleotides are TGTGCCAGCAGGGGGGCGGCCAGTGGCTACACCTTC.

The table lists this clone with a few counts. The V and J genes are TRBV19 and TRBJ1-3; D is ambiguous. This CDR3 contains 14 residues. Trimming removed 5 bases from V and 2 bases from J, with 10 bases in between. Germline CDR1 and CDR2: LNHDA and SQIVND (reference sequence). CDR3 region: CASSFQVPGNTIYF. Here the CDR3 DNA reads TGTGCCAGTAGTTTCCAGGTACCTGGAAACACCATATATTTT. The full variable domain, with the rest looked up from reference TRBV19 and TRBJ1-3, is DGGITQSPKYLFRKEGQNVTLSCEQNLNHDAMYWYRQDPGQGLRLIYYSQIVNDFQKGDIAEGYSVSREKKESFPLTVTSAQKNPTAFYLCASSFQVPGNTIYFGEGSWLTVV.

V gene TRBV4-1 combines with J gene TRBJ1-5, with D unresolved. The CDR3 is 13 residues long. In germline, CDR1 is MGHRA, CDR2 YSYEKL. V lost 0 bases and J 9 bases, leaving 9 bases between the germline ends. The chain's CDR3 is CASSQEDQRPQHF. CDR3 sequence (DNA): TGCGCCAGCAGCCAAGAGGATCAGCGGCCCCAGCATTTT.

The genes are TRBV7-8 and TRBJ2-1; 10 nucleotides agree with TRBD1. CDR3 length equals 16 residues. J gave up 9 bases and V 5 bases, and 13 bases lay outside the gene matches. Germline V CDR1 and CDR2: SGHVS, FQNEAQ. CDR3 bases: TGTGCCAGCAGCCTGGGAACCGGGACAGGGGACACTGAGCAGTTCTTC. It encodes CASSLGTGTGDTEQFF.

Here the CDR3 reads CASSPGQTYGYTF. The CDR3 DNA reads as TGTGCCAGCAGCCCTGGACAGACCTATGGCTACACCTTC. The chain links TRBV14 to TRBJ1-2; the D gene is possibly TRBD1 (6 bases). This CDR3 has 13 amino acids. In germline, CDR1 is SGHDN, CDR2 FVKESK. Deletions cut 4 bases from V and 4 bases from J, with 10 bases between. Full variable domain (missing parts from reference TRBV14 and TRBJ1-2): EAGVTQFPSHSVIEKGQTVTLRCDPISGHDNLYWYRRVMGKEIKFLLHFVKESKQDESGMPNNRFLAERTGGTYSTLKVQPAELEDSGVYFCASSPGQTYGYTFGSGTRLTVV.

This sequence joins TRBV28 and TRBJ2-7; TRBD2 agrees at 7 bases. The CDR3 covers 13 residues. Germline CDR1 is MDHEN and CDR2 is SYDVKM. With V trimmed by 2 bases and J by 7 bases, 5 bases remained unmatched. DNA of the CDR3: TGTGCCAGCAGTTTACAGGACGGGAGGGAGCAGTACGTC. Protein: CASSLQDGREQYV.

DNA for the CDR3: TGTGCCAGCAGCTTATCAACAGGGGATAATTCACCCCTCCACTTT. This codes for CASSLSTGDNSPLHF. The chain links TRBV7-8 to TRBJ1-6, with TRBD1 identical over 7 bases. The CDR3 has 15 amino acids. Per the germline V gene, CDR1 is SGHVS and CDR2 is FQNEAQ. V shed 2 bases and J 5 bases; nucleotides not matched to a gene: 3.

The CDR3 protein is CASSPWGENTEAFF. The CDR3 DNA sequence: TGTGCCAGCTCACCATGGGGGGAGAACACTGAAGCTTTCTTT. This chain uses TRBV18 with TRBJ1-1, with D perhaps TRBD1 (5 bases). V shed 2 bases and J shed 1 base, with 8 bases lying between them. CDR3 length: 14 amino acids. In germline, CDR1 is KGHSH, CDR2 LQKENI. Complete variable domain (other parts from reference TRBV18 and TRBJ1-1): NAGVMQNPRHLVRRRGQEARLRCSPMKGHSHVYWYRQLPEEGLKFMVYLQKENIIDESGMPKERFSAEFPKEGPSILRIQQVVRGDSAAYFCASSPWGENTEAFFGQGTRLTVV.

V and J are TRBV4-1 and TRBJ1-1; D uncertain. The CDR3 has 15 amino acids. Trimming left V 2 bases short and J 5 bases short, with 15 bases between. Germline CDR1 MGHRA, CDR2 YSYEKL. Written as DNA, the CDR3 is TGCGCCAGCAGCCAAAAACAGTCGTTTTATACTGAAGCTTTCTTT. The encoded protein is CASSQKQSFYTEAFF.

The chain combines TRBV6-4 with TRBJ1-6, with 9 nucleotides matching TRBD1. The CDR3 has 15 amino acids. Germline assignment: CDR1 MRHNA and CDR2 SNTAGT. Trimming took 6 bases from V and 9 from J; bases not matched to a gene: 9. Here the CDR3 reads CASREQGAEGSPLHF. CDR3 coding DNA: TGTGCCAGCAGGGAACAGGGGGCGGAGGGTTCACCCCTCCACTTT.

This rearrangement joins TRBV6-1 to TRBJ2-7; the D gene is possibly TRBD1 (6 bases). The CDR3 has 14 amino acids. V lost 2 bases and J 1 base, leaving 9 bases between the germline ends. From germline, CDR1 is MNHNS and CDR2 SASEGT. CDR3 sequence reads: CASSENRVSYEQYV. CDR3 DNA sequence: TGTGCCAGCAGTGAAAACAGGGTTTCCTACGAGCAGTACGTC.